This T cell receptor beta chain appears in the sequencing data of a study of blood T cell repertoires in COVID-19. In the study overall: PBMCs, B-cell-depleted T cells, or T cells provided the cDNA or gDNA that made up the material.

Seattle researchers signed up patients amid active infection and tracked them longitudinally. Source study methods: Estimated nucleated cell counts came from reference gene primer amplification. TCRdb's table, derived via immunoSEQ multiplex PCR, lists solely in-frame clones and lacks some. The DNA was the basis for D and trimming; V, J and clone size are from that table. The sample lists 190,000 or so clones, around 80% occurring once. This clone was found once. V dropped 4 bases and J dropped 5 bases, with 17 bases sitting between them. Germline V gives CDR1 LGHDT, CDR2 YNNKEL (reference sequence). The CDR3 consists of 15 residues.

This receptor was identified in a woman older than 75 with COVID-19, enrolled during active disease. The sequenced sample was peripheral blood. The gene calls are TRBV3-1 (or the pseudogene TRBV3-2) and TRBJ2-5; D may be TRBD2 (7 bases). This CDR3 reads CASSPFTGGRETQYF. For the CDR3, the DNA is TGTGCCAGCAGCCCTTTTACGGGGGGCCGGGAGACCCAGTACTTC.